This TCR beta chain was recorded in a study of CD8+ T cells in alopecia areata. About the study: Skin was taken from roughly 6-13-month-old C3H/HeJ graft donors that had spontaneous alopecia and grafted onto approximately 6-11-week-old female C3H/HeJ mice. Study-wide findings and caveats: Normal scalp showed lower clonality than lesional scalp, especially alopecia totalis/universalis. Relative to mice, TCR sharing across patients was less clear, a difference possibly HLA-related.

This clone occurred many times. Its matching antigen is unknown. Mouse germline and gene names are used. The read stops 4 residues short of the end of the CDR3; the missing end is completed from the germline J gene. Cell sorting was performed on pooled cutaneous lymph node cells with CD4, CD8alpha, NKG2D, NKG2ACE and other markers. CDR1 SGHSN and CDR2 HYEKVE come from the germline V gene. Trimming removed 2 bases from V and 3 bases from J, with 6 bases in between. The CDR3 is made up of 12 amino acids. Investigators isolated RNA and reverse transcribed it into cDNA to act as the sequencing template. Sequencing was performed with immunoSEQ multiplex PCR; in TCRdb, only in-frame clones are kept and a portion is missing. In total the sample includes around 290,000 clones, none of them seen once.

The V and J genes are TRBV12-1 and TRBJ1-2, with D maybe TRBD1 (5 bases). What was sequenced was CD4+ T cells sorted from a lymph node. The TCR sequence derives from a C3H/HeJ mouse with alopecia areata. The MHC haplotype of the strain is H2-k. The sequenced part of the CDR3 DNA is TGTGCCAGCTCTCAAGGGGACTCC. Residues: CASSQGDS. The full CDR3 is CASSQGDSDYTF.